A single sample gave rise to the 3 T cell receptor beta chains below, sequenced in a study of response to subunit inactivated influenza vaccine (dated by TCRdb to 2016 to 2019). Libraries were built with RT-PCR. The instrument given in TCRdb is Illumina HiSeq 2500. The public reads were reanalyzed by TCRdb: fastp trimming at Q25, MiXCR alignment, in-frame beta chains only. Records with the same CDR3 protein are collapsed into one entry carrying the most frequent genes and DNA. This sample holds some 850,000 distinct CDR3 sequences; about 18% were observed only once. Clones ranked in the top ten supply about a tenth of the sample. The material was PBMCs from blood, obtained roughly 5 days after vaccination. The origin of the receptors is a middle-aged man who received an inactivated influenza vaccine. Donor details come from another sample of the same person, matched by shared clones.

The genes are TRBV29-1 and TRBJ1-1; a possible D gene is TRBD1 (6 bases). CDR3 length equals 12 residues. The V and J ends lost 2 bases and 9 bases respectively, with 13 bases between them. CDR1 SQVTM and CDR2 ANQGSEA come from the germline V gene. Written as DNA, the CDR3 is TGCAGCGTTGAACATGCCGGGGGGCAAGCTTTCTTT. Translation gives CSVEHAGGQAFF.

The chain is built from TRBV11-1 and TRBJ1-3, with D perhaps matching TRBD1 (5 bases). This CDR3 contains 18 residues. The germline V and J ends were trimmed by 4 bases and 0 bases, with 19 bases remaining between them. The germline V gene encodes CDR1 SGHAT and CDR2 FQDESV (reference sequence). CDR3 region: CASSSVTAHHSSGNTIYF. CDR3 bases: TGTGCCAGCAGCTCAGTGACAGCGCACCACTCCTCTGGAAACACCATATATTTT.

In this sample, this clonotype turned up a few times. The V call is TRBV7-2, the J call TRBJ1-4; TRBD1 is a possible D gene (5 bases). The CDR3 spans 12 residues. CDR1 SGHTA and CDR2 FQGNSA come from the germline V gene. V lost 1 base and J lost 14, with 11 bases in between. The DNA of the CDR3 is TGTGCCAGCAGCTTAGGTGGGGGAGATCTGTTTTTT. It specifies CASSLGGGDLFF.